This TCR beta chain was profiled in a study of blood T cell repertoires in COVID-19 (TCRdb year 2020). Study-wide context: Samples from collaborators originated in the United States, Italy and Spain and spanned both the acute and convalescent phases of COVID-19. The prospective study material was composed of cDNA or gDNA derived from T cells, B-cell-depleted T cells, or PBMCs. The dataset comprised deeply sampled blood TCRbeta repertoires from subjects exposed to, actively infected with, or recovered from COVID-19. The repertoires were released in a freely available public database intended as a resource for research on the immune response to SARS-CoV-2. The samples were drawn from the first 160 participants of the ongoing ImmuneRACE study and from more than 1,000 subjects provided by 6 global collaborators. Sample metadata almost always included a de-identified subject ID, COVID-19 status, age in years and sex. Where available, HLA class I and class II types were obtained from metadata supplied by the sample provider rather than from assay-based typing. Broad study findings and their caveats: The quantity of clinical and demographic metadata differed by source and by participant and was supplied without curation.

TCRbeta CDR3 regions were amplified from genomic DNA by means of the immunoSEQ Assay, a bias-controlled multiplex PCR. Processing in the source paper ran as follows. Within the assay, amplification of reference gene primers was used to estimate how many nucleated cells each sample contained. To quantify the absolute abundance of each unique TCRbeta CDR3 rearrangement, sequence reads were collapsed and filtered. Productive Simpson clonality was computed per sample as the square root of Simpson's diversity index over productive rearrangements. TCRdb limited this immuneACCESS table to in-frame rearrangements with V and J called. A share of clones is missing; checked studies link under half to unresolved V genes, and the rest is unexplained. Clonal size and the V and J genes are those of that table, whereas D and trimming came from the DNA. The sample table records over 250,000 clones; under 90% of these occur just once. Approximately 2.2% of the sample rests with the top ten.

Whole blood was collected in K2EDTA tubes by collaborating institutions according to the institutions' own protocols. For TCRbeta analysis, collaborators shipped samples as frozen whole blood, isolated PBMCs, or DNA extracted from either of those sample types. Cut back by 4 bases and 5 bases, the V and J ends lie 18 bases apart. CDR1 and CDR2 (GTSNPN, SVGIG) derive from the germline V gene (reference sequence). The CDR3 starts with the cysteine, ends with the phenylalanine, and has 16 residues. The sequence is cut down to CDR3 DNA, 48 bases in frame from base 1. Of note for this clone: Its specific antigen is unknown. Base qualities are not at hand, and no much larger clone is one base apart.

The sequenced material came from peripheral blood. The receptor was isolated from a man aged 45-65 years with acute or convalescent COVID-19. Recombination joined TRBV30 with TRBJ1-6; the D gene is possibly TRBD1, with 5 bases matching. CDR3 sequence: CAWTVPQGGNNSPLHF. Here is the DNA: TGTGCCTGGACGGTCCCCCAGGGCGGGAATAATTCACCCCTCCACTTT.